These 3 T cell receptor beta chains originate from one sample sequenced in a study of T cell responses to AZD1222 COVID-19 vaccine. Sequencing used immunoSEQ multiplex PCR; TCRdb keeps in-frame clones, though not all of them. The sample has approximately 140,000 clones; 80% to 95% are singletons. The sequenced sample was peripheral blood, obtained 28 days after the second AZD1222 dose. Source of these receptors: an adult who received the AZD1222 COVID-19 vaccine.

The chain employs TRBV4-2 and TRBJ1-1; D ambiguous. Per germline, CDR1 LGHNA and CDR2 YNFKEQ. V lost 0 bases, J lost 4 bases, and 15 bases lay in between. This CDR3 has 16 amino acids. This CDR3 is CASSQEGGNRGTEAFF. DNA of the CDR3: TGTGCCAGCAGCCAAGAAGGTGGCAATCGGGGCACTGAAGCTTTCTTT.

V is TRBV29-1 and J is TRBJ1-2, with a weak D call TRBD1 (5 bases). Trimming stripped 5 bases from V and 5 bases from J, with 15 bases between. Germline V gene sequence: CDR1 SQVTM, CDR2 ANQGSEA. The length of the CDR3 is 13 residues. DNA of the CDR3: TGCAGCGTTATTAGGTTGGGGGGGTATGGCTACACCTTC. It translates to CSVIRLGGYGYTF.

V gene TRBV4-1 combines with J gene TRBJ1-2; no clear D gene. Trimming took 0 bases from V and 3 from J, leaving 8 bases between them. The length of the CDR3 is 14 residues. Germline CDR1 MGHRA, CDR2 YSYEKL. For the CDR3, the DNA is TGCGCCAGCAGCCAAGATACAGTTGACTATGGCTACACCTTC. Its protein is CASSQDTVDYGYTF.